A selection of T cell receptor beta chains follows, all from one sample in a study of shared clonotypes between healthy human individuals. The data were produced by immunoSEQ multiplex PCR, yet TCRdb's version contains in-frame clones alone and is incomplete. The sample contains hundreds of thousands of clones, less than 80% of which appear only once. The sample consisted of memory CD4+ T cells sorted from blood. Receptor source: a woman in her twenties or thirties in good health. Both conserved end residues are part of each CDR3.

V	J	length	CDR3
TRBV18	TRBJ2-2	16	CASSPGQAKNTGELFF
TRBV28	TRBJ1-1	14	CASSIGTGNTEAFF
TRBV5-4	TRBJ1-1	13	CASSTTTGSAAFF
TRBV6-1	TRBJ2-3	18	CASSDPLSSGRRTDTQYF
TRBV9	TRBJ1-1	15	CASSRMGQGNTEAFF
TRBV4-3	TRBJ1-4	16	CASTRDSFATNEKLFF
TRBV5-1	TRBJ1-2	15	CASSVQYRADYGYTF
TRBV7-9	TRBJ1-5	16	CASSLGTGLNNQPQHF
TRBV4-1	TRBJ1-2	15	CASSQALGVGYGYTF
TRBV28	TRBJ1-5	13	CASSPGGSQPQHF
TRBV4-1	TRBJ2-7	17	CASSQRLGQHSSYEQYF
TRBV10-1	TRBJ2-1	13	CASSGPSRDQQFF
TRBV9	TRBJ1-2	14	CASSVDREMRGYTF
TRBV7-9	TRBJ1-1	14	CASSLGQGNTEAFF
TRBV19	TRBJ1-4	14	CASSTQGSGEKLFF
TRBV2	TRBJ1-2	13	CASSDGQDYGYTF
TRBV28	TRBJ1-2	14	CASSLNYENYGYTF